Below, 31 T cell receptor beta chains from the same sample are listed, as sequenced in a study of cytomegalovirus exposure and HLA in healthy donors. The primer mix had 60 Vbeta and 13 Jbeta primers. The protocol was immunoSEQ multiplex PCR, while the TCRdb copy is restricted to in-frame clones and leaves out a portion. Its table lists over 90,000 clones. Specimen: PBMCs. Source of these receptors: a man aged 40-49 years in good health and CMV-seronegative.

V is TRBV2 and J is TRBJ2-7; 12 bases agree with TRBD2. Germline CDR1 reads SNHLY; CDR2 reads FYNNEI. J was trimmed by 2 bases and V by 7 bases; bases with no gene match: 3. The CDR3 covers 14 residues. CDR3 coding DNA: TGTGCCAGCACTAGACTAGCGGGAGCCTACGAGCAGTACTTC. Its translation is CASTRLAGAYEQYF.

The CDR3 protein is CASSQARGGAAETQYF. The CDR3 bases are TGTGCCAGCAGCCAAGCGCGCGGGGGGGCGGCTGAGACCCAGTACTTC. The chain recombines TRBV4-2 with TRBJ2-5; the match to TRBD2 covers 9 bases. Germline CDR1 and CDR2: LGHNA and YNFKEQ. The CDR3 has 16 amino acids. V shed 1 base, J shed 5 bases, and the junction held 8 bases outside the gene matches.

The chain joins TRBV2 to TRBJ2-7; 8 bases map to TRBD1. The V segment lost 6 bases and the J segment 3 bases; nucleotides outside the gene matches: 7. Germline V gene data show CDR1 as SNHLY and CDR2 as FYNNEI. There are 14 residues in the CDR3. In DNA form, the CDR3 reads TGTGCCAGCAGGCGAGAGGGACAGGTCTACGAGCAGTACTTC. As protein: CASRREGQVYEQYF.

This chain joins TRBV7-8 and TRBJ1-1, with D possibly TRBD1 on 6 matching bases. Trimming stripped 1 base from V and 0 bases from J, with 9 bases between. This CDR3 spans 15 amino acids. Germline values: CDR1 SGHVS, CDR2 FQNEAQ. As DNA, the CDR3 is TGTGCCAGCAGCTTAGTTGACAGGATGAACACTGAAGCTTTCTTT. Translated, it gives CASSLVDRMNTEAFF.

CDR3 in amino acids: CASSYFSAEAFF. The CDR3, as DNA: TGTGCCAGCAGTTACTTTTCAGCTGAAGCTTTCTTT. The chain has TRBV6-5 and TRBJ1-1; D ambiguous. The CDR3 totals 12 residues. Germline assignment: CDR1 MNHEY and CDR2 SVGAGI. Trimming took 1 base from V and 6 from J, leaving 6 bases between them.

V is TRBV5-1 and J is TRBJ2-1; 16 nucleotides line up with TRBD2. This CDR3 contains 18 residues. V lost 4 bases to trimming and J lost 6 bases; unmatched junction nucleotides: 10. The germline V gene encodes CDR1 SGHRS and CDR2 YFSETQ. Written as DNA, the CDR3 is TGCGCCAGCAGCACTGGGGGGACTAGCGGGAGGGCCATCAATGAGCAGTTCTTC. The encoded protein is CASSTGGTSGRAINEQFF.

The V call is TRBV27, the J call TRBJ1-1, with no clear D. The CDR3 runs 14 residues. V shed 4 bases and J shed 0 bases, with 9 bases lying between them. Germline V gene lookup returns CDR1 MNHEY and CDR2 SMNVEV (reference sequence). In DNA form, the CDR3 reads TGTGCCAGCAGTTCCCTTCTCTTGAACACTGAAGCTTTCTTT. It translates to CASSSLLLNTEAFF.

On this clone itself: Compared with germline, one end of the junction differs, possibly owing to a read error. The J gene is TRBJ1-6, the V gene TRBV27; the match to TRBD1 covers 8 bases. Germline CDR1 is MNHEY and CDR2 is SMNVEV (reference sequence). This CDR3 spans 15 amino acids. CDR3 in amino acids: CASRQTGTGISQADF. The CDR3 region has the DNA TGTGCCAGCAGACAAACCGGGACAGGAATCTCTCAGGCCGACTTT.

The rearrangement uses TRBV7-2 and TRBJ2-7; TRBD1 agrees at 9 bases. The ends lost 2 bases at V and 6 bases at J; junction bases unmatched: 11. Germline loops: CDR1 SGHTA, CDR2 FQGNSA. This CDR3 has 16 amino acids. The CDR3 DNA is TGTGCCAGCAGCTTACAGCCGCCGGGACAGGGAGGCGAGCAGTACTTC. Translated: CASSLQPPGQGGEQYF.

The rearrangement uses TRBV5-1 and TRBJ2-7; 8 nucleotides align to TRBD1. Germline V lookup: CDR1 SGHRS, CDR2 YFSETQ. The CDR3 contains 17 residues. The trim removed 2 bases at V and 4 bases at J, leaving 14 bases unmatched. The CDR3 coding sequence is TGCGCCAGCAGCTTAGAGCCAGGGGGCGCGTCTATGTACGAGCAGTACTTC. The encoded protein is CASSLEPGGASMYEQYF.

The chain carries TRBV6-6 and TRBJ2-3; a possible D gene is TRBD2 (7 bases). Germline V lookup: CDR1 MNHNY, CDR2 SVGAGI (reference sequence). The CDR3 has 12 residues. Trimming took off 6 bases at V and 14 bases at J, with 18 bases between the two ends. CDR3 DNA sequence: TGTGCCAGCAGGCCACAGGGAGGGAACCCGTATTTT. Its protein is CASRPQGGNPYF.

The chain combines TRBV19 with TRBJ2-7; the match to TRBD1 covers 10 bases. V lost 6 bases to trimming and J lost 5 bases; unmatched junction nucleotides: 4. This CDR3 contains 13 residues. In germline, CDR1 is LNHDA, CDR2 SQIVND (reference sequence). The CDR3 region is CASRGTGANEQYF. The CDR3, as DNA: TGTGCCAGTAGAGGGACAGGGGCAAACGAGCAGTACTTC. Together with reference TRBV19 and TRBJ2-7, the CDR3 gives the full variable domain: DGGITQSPKYLFRKEGQNVTLSCEQNLNHDAMYWYRQDPGQGLRLIYYSQIVNDFQKGDIAEGYSVSREKKESFPLTVTSAQKNPTAFYLCASRGTGANEQYFGPGTRLTVT.

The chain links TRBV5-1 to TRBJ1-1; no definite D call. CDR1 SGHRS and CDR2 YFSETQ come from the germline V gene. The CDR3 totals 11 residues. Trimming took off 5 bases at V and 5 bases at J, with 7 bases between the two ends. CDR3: CASRGGTEAFF. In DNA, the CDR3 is TGCGCCAGCAGAGGAGGGACTGAAGCTTTCTTT. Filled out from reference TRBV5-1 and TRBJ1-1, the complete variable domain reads KAGVTQTPRYLIKTRGQQVTLSCSPISGHRSVSWYQQTPGQGLQFLFEYFSETQRNKGNFPGRFSGRQFSNSRSEMNVSTLELGDSALYLCASRGGTEAFFGQGTRLTVV.

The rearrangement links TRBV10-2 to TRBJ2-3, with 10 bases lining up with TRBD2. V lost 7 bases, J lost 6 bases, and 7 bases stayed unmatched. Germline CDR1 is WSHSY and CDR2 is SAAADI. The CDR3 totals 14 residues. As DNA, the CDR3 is TGCGCCAGCACGAGAGCGGGAGGGGCCGATACGCAGTATTTT. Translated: CASTRAGGADTQYF.

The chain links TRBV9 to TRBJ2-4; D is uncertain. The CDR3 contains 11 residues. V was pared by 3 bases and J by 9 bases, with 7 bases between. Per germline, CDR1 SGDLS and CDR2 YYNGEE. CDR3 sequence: CASSADSIQYF. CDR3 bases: TGTGCCAGCAGCGCTGATAGCATTCAGTACTTC.

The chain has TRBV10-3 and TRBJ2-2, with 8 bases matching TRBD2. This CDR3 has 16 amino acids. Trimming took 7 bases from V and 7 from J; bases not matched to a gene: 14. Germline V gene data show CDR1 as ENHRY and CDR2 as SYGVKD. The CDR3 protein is CAITVGPRTSNGELFF. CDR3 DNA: TGTGCCATCACCGTGGGACCGAGGACTAGCAACGGGGAGCTGTTTTTT.

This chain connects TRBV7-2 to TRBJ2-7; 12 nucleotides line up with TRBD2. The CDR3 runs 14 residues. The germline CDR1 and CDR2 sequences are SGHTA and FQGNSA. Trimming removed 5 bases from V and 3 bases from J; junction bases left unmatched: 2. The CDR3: CASSLTSGSYEQYF. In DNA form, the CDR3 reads TGTGCCAGCAGCCTGACTAGCGGGAGCTACGAGCAGTACTTC.

The CDR3, as DNA: TGTGCCATTGTCGGGGGGGCAGATACGCAGTATTTT. This encodes CAIVGGADTQYF. The chain recombines TRBV6-1 with TRBJ2-3; 8 bases line up with TRBD2. After removal of 10 bases from V and 4 bases from J, the junction contained 4 bases not matched to a gene. This CDR3 has 12 residues. Germline CDR1 is MNHNS and CDR2 is SASEGT.

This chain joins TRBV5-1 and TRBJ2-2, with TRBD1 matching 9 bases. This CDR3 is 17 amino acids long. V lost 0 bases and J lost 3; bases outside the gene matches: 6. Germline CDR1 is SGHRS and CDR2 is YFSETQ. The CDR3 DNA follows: TGCGCCAGCAGCTTGGGGACAGGGGTTCCCCACACCGGGGAGCTGTTTTTT. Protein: CASSLGTGVPHTGELFF.

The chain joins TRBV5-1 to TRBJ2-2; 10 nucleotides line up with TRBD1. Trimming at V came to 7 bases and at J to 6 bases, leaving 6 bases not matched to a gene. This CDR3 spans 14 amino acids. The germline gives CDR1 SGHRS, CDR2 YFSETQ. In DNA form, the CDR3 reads TGCGCCAGCCGCCGGGACAGGGGCCCCGGGGAGCTGTTTTTT. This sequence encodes CASRRDRGPGELFF.

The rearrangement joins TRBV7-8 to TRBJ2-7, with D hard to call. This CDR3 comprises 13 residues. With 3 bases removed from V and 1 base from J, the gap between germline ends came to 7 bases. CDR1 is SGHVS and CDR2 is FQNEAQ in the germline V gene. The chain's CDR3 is CASSFKRSYEQYF. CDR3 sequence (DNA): TGTGCCAGCAGCTTTAAGCGTTCCTACGAGCAGTACTTC.

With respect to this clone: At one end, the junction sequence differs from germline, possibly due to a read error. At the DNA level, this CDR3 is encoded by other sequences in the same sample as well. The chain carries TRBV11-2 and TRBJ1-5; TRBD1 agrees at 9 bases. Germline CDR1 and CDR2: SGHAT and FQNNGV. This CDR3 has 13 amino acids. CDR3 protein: CASSADRGQPQHF. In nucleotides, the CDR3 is TGTGCCAGCAGCGCGGACAGGGGTCAGCCTCAGCATTTT. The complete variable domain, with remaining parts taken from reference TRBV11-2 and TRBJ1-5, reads EAGVAQSPRYKIIEKRQSVAFWCNPISGHATLYWYQQILGQGPKLLIQFQNNGVVDDSQLPKDRFSAERLKGVDSTLKIQPAKLEDSAVYLCASSADRGQPQHFGDGTRLSIL.

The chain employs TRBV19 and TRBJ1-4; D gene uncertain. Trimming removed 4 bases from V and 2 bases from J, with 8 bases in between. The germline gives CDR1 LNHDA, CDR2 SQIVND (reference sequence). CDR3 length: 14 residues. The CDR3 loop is CASSRGWTNEKLFF. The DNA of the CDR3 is TGTGCCAGTAGTAGAGGATGGACTAATGAAAAACTGTTTTTT.

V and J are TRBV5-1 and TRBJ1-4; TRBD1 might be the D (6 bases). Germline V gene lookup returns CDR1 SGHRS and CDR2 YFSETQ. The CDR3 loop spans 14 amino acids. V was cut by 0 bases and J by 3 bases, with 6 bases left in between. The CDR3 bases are TGCGCCAGCAGCTTGGGACAGGCTAATGAAAAACTGTTTTTT. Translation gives CASSLGQANEKLFF.

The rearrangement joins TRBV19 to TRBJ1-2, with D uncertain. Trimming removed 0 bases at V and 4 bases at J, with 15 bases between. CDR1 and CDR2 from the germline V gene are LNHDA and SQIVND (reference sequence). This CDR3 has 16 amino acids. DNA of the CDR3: TGTGCCAGTAGTATAGATCGCCAACGTGAGGGCTATGGCTACACCTTC. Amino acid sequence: CASSIDRQREGYGYTF. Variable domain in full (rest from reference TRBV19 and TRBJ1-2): DGGITQSPKYLFRKEGQNVTLSCEQNLNHDAMYWYRQDPGQGLRLIYYSQIVNDFQKGDIAEGYSVSREKKESFPLTVTSAQKNPTAFYLCASSIDRQREGYGYTFGSGTRLTVV.

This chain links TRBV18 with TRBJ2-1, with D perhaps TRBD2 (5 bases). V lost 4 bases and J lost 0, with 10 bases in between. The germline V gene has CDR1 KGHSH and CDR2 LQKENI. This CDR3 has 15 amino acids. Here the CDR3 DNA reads TGTGCCAGCTCACTCACTAGATTCTCCTACAATGAGCAGTTCTTC. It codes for CASSLTRFSYNEQFF.

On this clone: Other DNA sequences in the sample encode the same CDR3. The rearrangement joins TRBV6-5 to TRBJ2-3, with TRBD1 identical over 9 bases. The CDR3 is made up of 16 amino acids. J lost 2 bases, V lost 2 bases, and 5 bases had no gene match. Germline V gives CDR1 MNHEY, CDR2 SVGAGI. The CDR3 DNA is TGTGCCAGCAGTTACGGGGGACAGGGCGCCACAGATACGCAGTATTTT. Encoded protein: CASSYGGQGATDTQYF.

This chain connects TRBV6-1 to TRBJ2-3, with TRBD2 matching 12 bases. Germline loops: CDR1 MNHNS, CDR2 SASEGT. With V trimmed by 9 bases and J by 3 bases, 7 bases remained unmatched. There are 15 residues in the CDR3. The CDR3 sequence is CASNLAGGPTDTQYF. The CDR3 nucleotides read TGTGCCAGTAACCTAGCGGGAGGGCCGACAGATACGCAGTATTTT.

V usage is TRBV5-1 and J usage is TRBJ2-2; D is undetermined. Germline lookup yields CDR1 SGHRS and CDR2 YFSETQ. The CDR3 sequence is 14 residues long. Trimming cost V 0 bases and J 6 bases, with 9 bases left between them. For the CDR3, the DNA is TGCGCCAGCAGCTTGGATCTCGTCGCCGGGGAGCTGTTTTTT. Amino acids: CASSLDLVAGELFF.

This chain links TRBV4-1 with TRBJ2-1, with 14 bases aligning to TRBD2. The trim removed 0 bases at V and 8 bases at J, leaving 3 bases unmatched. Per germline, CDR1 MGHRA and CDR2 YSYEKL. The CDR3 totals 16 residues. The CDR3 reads CASSQEGTSGSDEQFF. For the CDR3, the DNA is TGCGCCAGCAGCCAAGAGGGGACTAGCGGGAGTGATGAGCAGTTCTTC.

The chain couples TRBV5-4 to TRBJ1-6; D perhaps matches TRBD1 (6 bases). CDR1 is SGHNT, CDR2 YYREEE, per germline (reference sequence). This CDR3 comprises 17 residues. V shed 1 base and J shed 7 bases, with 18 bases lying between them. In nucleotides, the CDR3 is TGTGCCAGCAGCTTGACCTACAGGGCACTTACGAATTCACCCCTCCACTTT. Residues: CASSLTYRALTNSPLHF. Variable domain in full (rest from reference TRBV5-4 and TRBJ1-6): ETGVTQSPTHLIKTRGQQVTLRCSSQSGHNTVSWYQQALGQGPQFIFQYYREEENGRGNFPPRFSGLQFPNYSSELNVNALELDDSALYLCASSLTYRALTNSPLHFGNGTRLTVT.